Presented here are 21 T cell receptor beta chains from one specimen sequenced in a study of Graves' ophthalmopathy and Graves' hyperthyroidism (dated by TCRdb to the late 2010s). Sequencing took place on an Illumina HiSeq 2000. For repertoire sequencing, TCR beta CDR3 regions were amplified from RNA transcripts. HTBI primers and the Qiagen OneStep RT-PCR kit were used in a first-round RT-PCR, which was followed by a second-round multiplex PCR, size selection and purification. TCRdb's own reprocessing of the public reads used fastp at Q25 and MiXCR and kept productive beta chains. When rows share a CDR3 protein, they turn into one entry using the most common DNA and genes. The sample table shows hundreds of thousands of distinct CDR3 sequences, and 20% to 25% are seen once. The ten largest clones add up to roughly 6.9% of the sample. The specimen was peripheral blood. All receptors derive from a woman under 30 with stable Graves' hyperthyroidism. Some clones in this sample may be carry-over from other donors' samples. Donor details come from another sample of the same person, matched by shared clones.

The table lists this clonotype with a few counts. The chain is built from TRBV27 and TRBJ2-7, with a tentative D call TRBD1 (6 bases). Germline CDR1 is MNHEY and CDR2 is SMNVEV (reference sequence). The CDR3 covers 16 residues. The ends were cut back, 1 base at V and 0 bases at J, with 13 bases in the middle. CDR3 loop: CASSLLGRGGSYEQYF. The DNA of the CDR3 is TGTGCCAGCAGTTTATTGGGCAGGGGTGGCTCCTACGAGCAGTACTTC.

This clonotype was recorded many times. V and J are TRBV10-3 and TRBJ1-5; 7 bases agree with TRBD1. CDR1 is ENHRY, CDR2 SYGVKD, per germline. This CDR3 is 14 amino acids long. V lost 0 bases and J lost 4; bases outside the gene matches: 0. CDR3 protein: CAISESGQNQPQHF. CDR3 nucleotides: TGTGCCATCAGTGAGTCGGGACAGAATCAGCCCCAGCATTTT.

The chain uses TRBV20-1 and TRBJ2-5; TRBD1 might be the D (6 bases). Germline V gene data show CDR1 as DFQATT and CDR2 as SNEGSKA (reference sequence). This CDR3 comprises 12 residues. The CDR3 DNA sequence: TGCAGCATCCTGGGGGCCGGGGAGACCCAGTACTTC. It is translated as CSILGAGETQYF.

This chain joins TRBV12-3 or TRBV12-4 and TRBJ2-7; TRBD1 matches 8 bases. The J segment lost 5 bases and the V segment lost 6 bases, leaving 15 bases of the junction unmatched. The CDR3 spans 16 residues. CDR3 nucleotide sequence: TGTGCCAGCAGCCACAAGTGGACAGGGAGGATCAACGAGCAGTACTTC. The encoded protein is CASSHKWTGRINEQYF.

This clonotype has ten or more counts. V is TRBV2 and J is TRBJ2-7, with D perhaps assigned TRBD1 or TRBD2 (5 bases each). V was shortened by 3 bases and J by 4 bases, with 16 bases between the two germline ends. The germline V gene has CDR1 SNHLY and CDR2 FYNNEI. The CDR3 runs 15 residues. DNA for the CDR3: TGTGCCAGCAGTGATTGGACGGGAAAGGGGTACGAGCAGTACTTC. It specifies CASSDWTGKGYEQYF. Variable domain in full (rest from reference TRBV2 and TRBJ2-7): EPEVTQTPSHQVTQMGQEVILRCVPISNHLYFYWYRQILGQKVEFLVSFYNNEISEKSEIFDDQFSVERPDGSNFTLKIRSTKLEDSAMYFCASSDWTGKGYEQYFGPGTRLTVT.

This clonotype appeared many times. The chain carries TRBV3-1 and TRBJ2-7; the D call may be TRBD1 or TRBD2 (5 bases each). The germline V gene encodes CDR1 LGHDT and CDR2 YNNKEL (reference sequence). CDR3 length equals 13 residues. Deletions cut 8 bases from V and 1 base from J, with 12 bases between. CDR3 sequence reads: CASGAGPSYEQYF. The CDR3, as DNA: TGTGCCAGCGGGGCGGGCCCTTCCTACGAGCAGTACTTC.

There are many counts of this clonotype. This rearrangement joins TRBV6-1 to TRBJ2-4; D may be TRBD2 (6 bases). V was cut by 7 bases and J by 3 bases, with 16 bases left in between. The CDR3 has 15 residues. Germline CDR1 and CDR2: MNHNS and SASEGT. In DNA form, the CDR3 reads TGTGCCAGCACCCCGACGGGAGAGGGCAAAAACATTCAGTACTTC. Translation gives CASTPTGEGKNIQYF.

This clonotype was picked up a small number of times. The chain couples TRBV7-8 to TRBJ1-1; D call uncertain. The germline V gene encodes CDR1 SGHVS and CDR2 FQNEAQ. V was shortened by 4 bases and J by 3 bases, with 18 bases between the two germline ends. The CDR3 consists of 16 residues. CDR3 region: CASSSRGRVEYTEAFF. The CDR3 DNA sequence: TGTGCCAGCAGCTCCCGTGGTCGGGTGGAGTACACTGAAGCTTTCTTT.

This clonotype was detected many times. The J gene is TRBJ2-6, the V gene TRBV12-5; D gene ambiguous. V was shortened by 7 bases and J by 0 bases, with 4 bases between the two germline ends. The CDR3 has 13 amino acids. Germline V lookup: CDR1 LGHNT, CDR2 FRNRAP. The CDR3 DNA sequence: TGTGCTAGTGCCAGCTCTGGGGCCAACGTCCTGACTTTC. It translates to CASASSGANVLTF. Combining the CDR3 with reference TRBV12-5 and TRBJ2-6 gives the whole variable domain DARVTQTPRHKVTEMGQEVTMRCQPILGHNTVFWYRQTMMQGLELLAYFRNRAPLDDSGMPKDRFSAEMPDATLATLKIQPSEPRDSAVYFCASASSGANVLTFGAGSRLTVL.

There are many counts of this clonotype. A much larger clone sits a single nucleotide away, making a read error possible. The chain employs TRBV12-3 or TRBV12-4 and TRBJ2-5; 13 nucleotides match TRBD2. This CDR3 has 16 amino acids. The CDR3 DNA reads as TGTGCCAGCAGCCGAGGGGGACTAGCGGGACAAGAGACCAAGTACTTC. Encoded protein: CASSRGGLAGQETKYF.

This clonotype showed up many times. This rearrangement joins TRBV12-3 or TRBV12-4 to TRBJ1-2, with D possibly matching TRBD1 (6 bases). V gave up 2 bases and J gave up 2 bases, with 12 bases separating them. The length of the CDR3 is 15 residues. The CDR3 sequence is CASSLNFGQNYGYTF. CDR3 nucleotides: TGTGCCAGCAGTTTAAACTTCGGACAGAACTATGGCTACACCTTC.

The CDR3 bases are TGTGCCAGCAGCCCGGGGCAGGCGTCGGCTTTCTTT. Its translation: CASSPGQASAFF. The gene calls are TRBV14 and TRBJ1-1, with D maybe TRBD1 (5 bases). V was shortened by 4 bases and J by 11 bases, with 14 bases between the two germline ends. The germline V gene has CDR1 SGHDN and CDR2 FVKESK. The CDR3 extends over 12 amino acids.

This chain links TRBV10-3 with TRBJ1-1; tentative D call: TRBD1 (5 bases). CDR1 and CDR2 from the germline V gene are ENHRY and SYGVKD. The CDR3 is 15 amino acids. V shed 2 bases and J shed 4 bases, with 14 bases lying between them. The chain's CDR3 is CAISEGRRRGTEAFF. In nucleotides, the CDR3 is TGTGCCATCAGTGAGGGACGGAGGAGGGGCACTGAAGCTTTCTTT.

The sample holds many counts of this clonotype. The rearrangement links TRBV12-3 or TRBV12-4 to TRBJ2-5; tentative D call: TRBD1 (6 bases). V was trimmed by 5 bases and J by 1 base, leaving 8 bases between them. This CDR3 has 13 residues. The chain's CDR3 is CASSGTSQETQYF. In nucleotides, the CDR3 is TGTGCCAGCAGTGGGACAAGCCAAGAGACCCAGTACTTC.

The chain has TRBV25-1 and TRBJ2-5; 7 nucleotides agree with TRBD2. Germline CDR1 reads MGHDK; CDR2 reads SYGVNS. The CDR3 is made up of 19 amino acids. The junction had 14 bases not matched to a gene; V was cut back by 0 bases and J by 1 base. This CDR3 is CASSEYRNEIAGPQETQYF. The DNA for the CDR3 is TGTGCCAGCAGTGAATATCGTAACGAGATAGCGGGCCCCCAAGAGACCCAGTACTTC. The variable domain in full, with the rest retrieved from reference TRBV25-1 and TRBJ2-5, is EADIYQTPRYLVIGTGKKITLECSQTMGHDKMYWYQQDPGMELHLIHYSYGVNSTEKGDLSSESTVSRIRTEHFPLTLESARPSHTSQYLCASSEYRNEIAGPQETQYFGPGTRLLVL.

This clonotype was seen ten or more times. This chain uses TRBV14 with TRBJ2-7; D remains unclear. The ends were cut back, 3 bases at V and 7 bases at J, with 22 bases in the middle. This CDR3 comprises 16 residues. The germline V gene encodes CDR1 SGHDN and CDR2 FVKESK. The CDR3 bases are TGTGCCAGCAGCCAGGGAACGAGCAGGAGCTCGGGTGAGCAGTACTTC. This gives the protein CASSQGTSRSSGEQYF.

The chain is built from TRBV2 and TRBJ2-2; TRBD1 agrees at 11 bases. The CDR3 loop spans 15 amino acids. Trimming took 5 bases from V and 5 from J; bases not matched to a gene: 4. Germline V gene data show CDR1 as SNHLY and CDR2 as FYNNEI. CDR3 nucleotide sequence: TGTGCCAGCAGTAAGGACAGGGGGCGAACCGGGGAGCTGTTTTTT. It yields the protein CASSKDRGRTGELFF.

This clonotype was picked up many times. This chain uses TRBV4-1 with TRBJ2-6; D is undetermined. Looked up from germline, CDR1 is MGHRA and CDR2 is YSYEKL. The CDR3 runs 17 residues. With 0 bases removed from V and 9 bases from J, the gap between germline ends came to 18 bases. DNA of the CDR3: TGCGCCAGCAGCCAAGAAAGTCTCGAGATAAGGTTCAACGTCCTGACTTTC. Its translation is CASSQESLEIRFNVLTF.

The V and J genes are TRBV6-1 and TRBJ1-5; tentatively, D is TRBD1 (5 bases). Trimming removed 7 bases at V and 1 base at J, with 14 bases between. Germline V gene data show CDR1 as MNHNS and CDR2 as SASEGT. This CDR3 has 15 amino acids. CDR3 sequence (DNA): TGTGCCAGCAAAGGGAGCAGGGAAAGCAATCAGCCCCAGCATTTT. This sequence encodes CASKGSRESNQPQHF.

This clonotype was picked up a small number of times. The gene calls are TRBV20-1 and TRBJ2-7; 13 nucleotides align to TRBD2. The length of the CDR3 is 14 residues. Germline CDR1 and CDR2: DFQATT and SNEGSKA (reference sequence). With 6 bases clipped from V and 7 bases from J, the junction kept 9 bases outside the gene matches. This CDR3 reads CSARRTSGREEQYF. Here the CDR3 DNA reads TGCAGTGCCAGACGTACTAGCGGGAGGGAAGAGCAGTACTTC.

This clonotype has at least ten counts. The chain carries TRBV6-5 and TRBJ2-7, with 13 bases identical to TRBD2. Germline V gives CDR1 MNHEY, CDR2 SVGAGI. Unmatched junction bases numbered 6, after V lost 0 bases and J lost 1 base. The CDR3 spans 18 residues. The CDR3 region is CASSYSRTSGSFSYEQYF. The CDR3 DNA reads TGTGCCAGCAGTTACTCGAGGACTAGCGGGAGTTTTTCCTACGAGCAGTACTTC.